The 3 T cell receptor beta chains below all came from one sample that was sequenced in a study of cytomegalovirus exposure and HLA in healthy donors. In the PCR, 60 Vbeta and 13 Jbeta primers were used. Profiling relied on immunoSEQ multiplex PCR, and the TCRdb table lists in-frame clones only, not all of them. Seen in this sample are 130,000 to 150,000 clones; the ten most common clones hold more than 0.8%. The material sequenced was PBMCs. The origin of the receptors is a male donor in good health and CMV-seronegative.

CDR3 in DNA: TGTGCCAGCAGCGTCGGTACTAGCGGGGCCACAGATACGCAGTATTTT. Translation gives CASSVGTSGATDTQYF. This chain uses TRBV9 with TRBJ2-3; 10 positions agree with TRBD2. This CDR3 contains 16 residues. Germline assignment: CDR1 SGDLS and CDR2 YYNGEE. V shed 2 bases and J 2 bases; nucleotides not matched to a gene: 5.

In the case of this clone: Other DNA sequences in the sample encode the same CDR3. V usage is TRBV15 and J usage is TRBJ1-1, with TRBD1 matching over 7 bases. CDR1 LNHNV and CDR2 YYDKDF come from the germline V gene (reference sequence). Trimming took 1 base from V and 5 from J; bases not matched to a gene: 4. The CDR3 length is 14 residues. CDR3 bases: TGTGCCACCAGCAGAGGACAGGGTGGAACTGAAGCTTTCTTT. Translating it yields CATSRGQGGTEAFF.

The chain has TRBV6-5 and TRBJ2-3; tentatively, D is TRBD2 (5 bases). V lost 3 bases to trimming and J lost 4 bases, with 14 bases between them. The CDR3 has 15 amino acids. Germline V gives CDR1 MNHEY, CDR2 SVGAGI. The CDR3 loop is CASSYLSGNSDTQYF. The CDR3 nucleotides are TGTGCCAGCAGTTATCTAAGCGGAAACTCAGATACGCAGTATTTT.